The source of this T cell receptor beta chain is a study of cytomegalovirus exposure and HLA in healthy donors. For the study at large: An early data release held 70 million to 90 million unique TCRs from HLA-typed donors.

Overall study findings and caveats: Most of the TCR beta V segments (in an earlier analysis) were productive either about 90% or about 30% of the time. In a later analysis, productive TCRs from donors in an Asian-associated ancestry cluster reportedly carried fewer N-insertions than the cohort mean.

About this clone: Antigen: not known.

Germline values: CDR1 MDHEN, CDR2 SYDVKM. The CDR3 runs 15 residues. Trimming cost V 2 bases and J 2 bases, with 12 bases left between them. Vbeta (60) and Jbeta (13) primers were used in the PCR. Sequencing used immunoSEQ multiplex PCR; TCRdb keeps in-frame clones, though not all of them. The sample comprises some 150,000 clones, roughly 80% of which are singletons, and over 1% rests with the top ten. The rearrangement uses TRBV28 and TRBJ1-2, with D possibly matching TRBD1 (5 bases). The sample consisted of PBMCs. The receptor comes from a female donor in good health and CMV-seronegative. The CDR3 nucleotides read TGTGCCAGCAGTTTAAATCCGGCAGGGAACTATGGCTACACCTTC. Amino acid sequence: CASSLNPAGNYGYTF.